This is a list of T cell receptor beta chains from one sample in a study of CD8 T cells in ankylosing spondylitis. MiXCR, run by TCRdb on the 5' RACE reads, gives a single entry per CDR3 protein. The data show 100,000 to 150,000 distinct CDR3 sequences, approximately 9.7% seen once. The sequencing input was blood, either unsorted or a sorted T cell fraction (not recorded which). The receptor source for this set is a male donor with ankylosing spondylitis or in good health (not recorded which). Each CDR3 is given with its conserved first and last residue. Each record gives: CDR3 length, D gene, V gene, J gene, clone size, CDR3 DNA, CDR3 protein. D genes are given only for firm matches. A row's size may be missing; if present it is once, few, many or a size class.

>15|NA|TRBV7-8|TRBJ2-5|many
TGTGCCAGCAGCTTAACGGGAATGGGTCAAGAGACCCAGTACTTC
CASSLTGMGQETQYF
>18|NA|TRBV5-6|TRBJ1-1|many
TGTGCCAGCAGCTTGGGTGTTCACGGGGCCGTGAAAGACACTGAAGCTTTCTTT
CASSLGVHGAVKDTEAFF
>11|NA|TRBV20-1|TRBJ2-5|many
TGCAGTGCTAGACCCCAAGAGACCCAGTACTTC
CSARPQETQYF
>15|NA|TRBV7-2|TRBJ2-3|many
TGTGCCAGCAGCTTAGTGGGTGCTAGCACAGATACGCAGTATTTT
CASSLVGASTDTQYF
>17|TRBD2|TRBV5-1|TRBJ2-2|many
TGCGCCAGCAGCTTCCTAGTCAGCGCGGGAGACACCGGGGAGCTGTTTTTT
CASSFLVSAGDTGELFF
>12|NA|TRBV20-1|TRBJ1-2|NA
TGCAGTTGCACCCGAGGGACTGATGGCTACACCTTC
CSCTRGTDGYTF
>14|NA|TRBV24-1|TRBJ2-1|many
TGTGCCACCAGTGATTTGCGGGGCCCCATAGTGCAGTTCTTC
CATSDLRGPIVQFF
>15|NA|TRBV10-3|TRBJ2-7|NA
TGTGCCATCAGTGAGGACGTAGGGACGAGGCACGAGCAGTACTTC
CAISEDVGTRHEQYF
>15|TRBD2|TRBV9|TRBJ2-3|many
TGTGCCAGCAGCGCTAGCGGGAGTATCGGTGATACGCAGTATTTT
CASSASGSIGDTQYF
>16|NA|TRBV7-9|TRBJ2-3|many
TGTGCCAGCAGCCGCCCGGGGCTCTCGAACACAGATACGCAGTATTTT
CASSRPGLSNTDTQYF
>14|TRBD1|TRBV20-1|TRBJ2-5|many
TGCAGTGCTAGAAGGGCAGGGGGCGGGGAGACCCAGTACTTC
CSARRAGGGETQYF
>16|NA|TRBV25-1|TRBJ2-2|NA
TGTGCCAGCAGTGTTCCCCCAGGTCGGGCCTGCGGGGAGCTGTTTTTT
CASSVPPGRACGELFF
>15|NA|TRBV19|TRBJ2-7|few
TGTGCCAGTAGTATAGCCCCGGGACTGTACTACGAGCAGTACTTC
CASSIAPGLYYEQYF
>13|NA|TRBV7-2|TRBJ2-7|many
TGTGCCAGCAGCTGGGCAGCCGGGGACGAGCAGTACTTC
CASSWAAGDEQYF
>14|NA|TRBV12-3/TRBV12-4|TRBJ2-4|many
TGTGCCAGCAGTTTAGGGGGGCGGAACGGTATTCAGTACTTC
CASSLGGRNGIQYF
>15|NA|TRBV4-1|TRBJ2-2|many
TGCGCCAGCAGCTCCCGGGACACCGAGAGAGGGGAGCTGTTTTTT
CASSSRDTERGELFF
>15|NA|TRBV7-2|TRBJ2-2|many
TGTGCCATTACTACCGACTATGCGAACACCGGGGAGCTGTTTTTT
CAITTDYANTGELFF
>13|NA|TRBV7-2|TRBJ2-7|NA
TGTGCCAGCAGCTTTCAAGGGGCCGGGGAGCAGTACTTC
CASSFQGAGEQYF
>14|TRBD1|TRBV29-1|TRBJ2-1|NA
TGCAGCGTTGATAGACAGGGGTTTATGAATGAGCAGTTCTTC
CSVDRQGFMNEQFF
>14|NA|TRBV20-1|TRBJ1-5|many
TGCAGTGCTAGACAGCAAATTAGCAATCAGCCCCAGCATTTT
CSARQQISNQPQHF
>13|TRBD2|TRBV20-1|TRBJ2-5|many
TGCAGTGCTGTCCTAGCGGGCCAAGAGACCCAGTACTTC
CSAVLAGQETQYF
>14|NA|TRBV7-2|TRBJ2-1|many
TGTGCCAGCAGCGGCACGACACAATACAATGAGCAGTTCTTC
CASSGTTQYNEQFF
>15|NA|TRBV7-3|TRBJ2-1|many
TGTGCCAGCAGCTTAACGTATTCACGAGAGGCTGAGCAGTTCTTC
CASSLTYSREAEQFF
>16|TRBD1|TRBV6-1|TRBJ1-1|many
TGTGCCAGCACCCACTTTACGACAGGGGGAAACACTGAAGCTTTCTTT
CASTHFTTGGNTEAFF
>16|TRBD2|TRBV20-1|TRBJ2-7|many
TGCAGTGCTAGAGGAACCGGGACTAGGGTAGCCTACGAGCAGTACTTC
CSARGTGTRVAYEQYF
>14|NA|TRBV12-3/TRBV12-4|TRBJ2-3|NA
TGTGCCAGCAGTTTAGCGAGTCACGCAGATACGCAGTATTTT
CASSLASHADTQYF
>16|NA|TRBV24-1|TRBJ2-5|many
TGTGCCACCAGTGATAGAGGAACAGGAAAACAAGAGACCCAGTACTTC
CATSDRGTGKQETQYF
>13|NA|TRBV20-1|TRBJ2-1|many
TGCAGTGCTAGCCCTGGACTGGACAATGAGCAGTTCTTC
CSASPGLDNEQFF
>18|TRBD2|TRBV7-3|TRBJ2-1|NA
TGTGCCAGCAGCTCCGGTGTTAGCGGGAGGGCATCCTACAATGAGCAGTTCTTC
CASSSGVSGRASYNEQFF
>16|NA|TRBV5-8|TRBJ2-7|many
TGTGCCAGCAGCTTGGTTTTGGGGACACCATCCTACGAGCAGTACTTC
CASSLVLGTPSYEQYF
>16|NA|TRBV7-9|TRBJ1-4|many
TGTGCCAGCAGCTTAGGAGTCCAGGGGACTAATGAAAAACTGTTTTTT
CASSLGVQGTNEKLFF
>11|NA|TRBV20-1|TRBJ1-3|many
TGCAGTGCTAGCTCTGGAAACACCATATATTTT
CSASSGNTIYF
>15|NA|TRBV5-1|TRBJ2-5|NA
TGCGCCAGCAGCTTGGCCTGGGGCGACCAAGAGACCCAGTACTTC
CASSLAWGDQETQYF
>13|NA|TRBV20-1|TRBJ2-6|many
TGCGGATTGCGAAGCTCTGGGGCCAACGTCCTGACTTTC
CGLRSSGANVLTF
>13|NA|TRBV12-3/TRBV12-4|TRBJ2-3|many
TGTGCCAGCGGTTCGGGGGGCGCAGATACGCAGTATTTT
CASGSGGADTQYF
>13|NA|TRBV12-3/TRBV12-4|TRBJ2-1|many
TGTGCCAGCACCCCCCCGGGGCCCTGGGAGCAGTTCTTC
CASTPPGPWEQFF
>16|TRBD1|TRBV10-3|TRBJ2-7|NA
TGTGCCATCAGTGGAGACACCGGGACAGAAGGATACGAGCAGTACTTC
CAISGDTGTEGYEQYF
>15|TRBD1|TRBV6-2/TRBV6-3|TRBJ2-4|NA
TGTGCCAGCAGTTCCCGGGACAGGGGGCTGAACATTCAGTACTTC
CASSSRDRGLNIQYF
>15|NA|TRBV29-1|TRBJ1-2|NA
TGCAGCGTTGAAGGGACCGTTTTGTCTAACTATGGCTACACCTTC
CSVEGTVLSNYGYTF
>16|NA|TRBV5-1|TRBJ2-3|many
TGCGCCAGCAGCTCGGATGGGCGGAGGAGCACAGATACGCAGTATTTT
CASSSDGRRSTDTQYF
>14|TRBD1|TRBV7-2|TRBJ2-1|few
TGTGCCAGCAGCTTAGGACAGGGGGCCTATGAGCAGTTCTTC
CASSLGQGAYEQFF
>15|TRBD2|TRBV4-1|TRBJ2-7|few
TGCGCCAGCAGCCAGGTTAGCGGGAGAGTGTACGAGCAGTACTTC
CASSQVSGRVYEQYF
>17|TRBD2|TRBV6-5|TRBJ2-3|many
TGTGCCAGCAGTTACTCGATTTCTAGCGGGAGGGTAGATACGCAGTATTTT
CASSYSISSGRVDTQYF
>16|TRBD2|TRBV20-1|TRBJ2-3|many
TGCAGTGCCCCCAGCAGGCTAGCGGGAGGTGCAGATACGCAGTATTTT
CSAPSRLAGGADTQYF
>17|NA|TRBV4-3|TRBJ2-1|many
TGCGCCAGCAGCCAAGGCAGGGGGACAAGCGGGTCCAATGAGCAGTTCTTC
CASSQGRGTSGSNEQFF
>15|NA|TRBV5-5|TRBJ2-3|many
TGTGCCAGCAGCTTGGGACCTAGCGCCACAGATACGCAGTATTTT
CASSLGPSATDTQYF
>14|NA|TRBV7-9|TRBJ2-1|few
TGTGCCAGTTTTTCGACCGGCAGGGACAATGAGCAGTTCTTC
CASFSTGRDNEQFF
>21|NA|TRBV11-2|TRBJ2-4|few
TGTGCCAGCAGCTTAGATGGGTCAGGGATACCATACAGTCTAGCCAAAAACATTCAGTACTTC
CASSLDGSGIPYSLAKNIQYF
>12|TRBD1|TRBV6-6|TRBJ1-1|many
TGTGCCAGCAGTGCGACAGGGGTAGAAGCTTTCTTT
CASSATGVEAFF
>15|TRBD1|TRBV6-4|TRBJ2-1|many
TGTGCCAGCAGTGGGACAGGATCTTCCTACAATGAGCAGTTCTTC
CASSGTGSSYNEQFF
>14|NA|TRBV6-5|TRBJ2-2|many
TGTGCCAGCAGTTACACAGGGCTGACCGGGGAGCTGTTTTTT
CASSYTGLTGELFF
>15|NA|TRBV4-2|TRBJ2-7|many
TGTGCCAGCAGCCAAGATTGGCGGGCGGACTACGAGCAGTACTTC
CASSQDWRADYEQYF
>13|NA|TRBV3-1|TRBJ2-7|few
TGTGCCAGCAGTCCTGGACACCTCTACGAGCAGTACTTC
CASSPGHLYEQYF
>17|TRBD1|TRBV7-9|TRBJ2-5|NA
TGTGCCAGCAGCCCACGGACAGGGGGAGGTCTTCAAGAGACCCAGTACTTC
CASSPRTGGGLQETQYF